Below, 31 T cell receptor beta chains from the same sample are listed, as sequenced in a study of T-cell memory formation after mild COVID-19. TCRdb passed the 5' RACE reads through MiXCR, listing each CDR3 protein once. The sample consists of about 420,000 distinct CDR3 sequences, 20% to 30% of them appearing once. Material for sequencing was PBMCs or a T cell subset sorted from them (not recorded which). These receptors came from an adult woman who had mild COVID-19 (a few samples of this study predate the infection). Cell type and time point are not known.

In its sample, this clonotype was seen a few times. The chain links TRBV9 to TRBJ1-3; 10 bases agree with TRBD1. From germline, CDR1 is SGDLS and CDR2 YYNGEE. J lost 1 base, V lost 4 bases, and 11 bases had no gene match. This CDR3 has 18 amino acids. CDR3: CASSIDRGRGESGNTIYF. The CDR3, as DNA: TGTGCCAGCAGCATTGACAGGGGGCGAGGGGAATCTGGAAACACCATATATTTT.

In its sample, this clonotype was seen many times. V gene TRBV20-1 combines with J gene TRBJ2-7; TRBD1 or TRBD2 may be the D gene (5 bases each). The CDR3 consists of 14 residues. V was clipped by 1 base and J by 2 bases, with 12 bases between them. The V gene's germline CDR1 is DFQATT and CDR2 SNEGSKA (reference sequence). CDR3 amino acids: CSARGVRDAYEQYF. Written as DNA, the CDR3 is TGCAGTGCTAGAGGGGTCCGGGACGCCTACGAGCAGTACTTC.

The chain couples TRBV7-9 to TRBJ2-7, with D possibly being TRBD1 (5 bases). V gave up 4 bases and J gave up 3 bases, with 10 bases separating them. CDR3 length: 13 amino acids. Germline V gives CDR1 SEHNR, CDR2 FQNEAQ (reference sequence). CDR3 residues: CASSSVGHYEQYF. For the CDR3, the DNA is TGTGCCAGCAGCTCTGTTGGACACTACGAGCAGTACTTC.

V gene TRBV30 combines with J gene TRBJ2-1; 7 bases align to TRBD2. V dropped 5 bases and J dropped 3; count of bases not matched to a gene: 10. Per the germline V gene, CDR1 is GTSNPN and CDR2 is SVGIG (reference sequence). The CDR3 runs 15 residues. The CDR3 DNA reads as TGTGCCTGGGGAGTGGGGCCTAGCGGCTACAATGAGCAGTTCTTC. This gives the protein CAWGVGPSGYNEQFF. Complete variable domain (other parts from reference TRBV30 and TRBJ2-1): SQTIHQWPATLVQPVGSPLSLECTVEGTSNPNLYWYRQAAGRGLQLLFYSVGIGQISSEVPQNLSASRPQDRQFILSSKKLLLSDSGFYLCAWGVGPSGYNEQFFGPGTRLTVL.

CDR3 amino acids: CASSPTPSGYGGYTF. The DNA for the CDR3 is TGTGCCAGCTCACCAACCCCCAGCGGATACGGGGGCTACACCTTC. This chain joins TRBV18 and TRBJ1-2; D not certain. The length of the CDR3 is 15 residues. V was clipped by 2 bases and J by 8 bases, with 18 bases between them. Germline values: CDR1 KGHSH, CDR2 LQKENI.

This clonotype was recorded a few times. The chain employs TRBV10-3 and TRBJ2-7; 13 bases align to TRBD2. The ends lost 10 bases at V and 1 base at J; junction bases unmatched: 4. Germline-derived CDR1 and CDR2 are ENHRY and SYGVKD. This CDR3 is 14 amino acids long. CDR3 loop: CATRTSGSSYEQYF. CDR3 nucleotides: TGTGCCACCAGGACTAGCGGGAGTTCCTACGAGCAGTACTTC.

The CDR3 DNA is TGTGCCAGCAGCCCCCAAAGCGGGAGCGAGACCCAGTACTTC. Translating gives CASSPQSGSETQYF. This sequence joins TRBV7-9 and TRBJ2-5; the match to TRBD2 covers 8 bases. The CDR3 extends over 14 amino acids. From germline, CDR1 is SEHNR and CDR2 FQNEAQ (reference sequence). J gave up 5 bases and V 5 bases, and 7 bases lay outside the gene matches.

V and J are TRBV5-4 and TRBJ2-5, with D possibly being TRBD2 (5 bases). In germline, CDR1 is SGHNT, CDR2 YYREEE (reference sequence). Trimming removed 0 bases from V and 7 bases from J, with 10 bases in between. CDR3 length: 13 residues. The CDR3 protein is CASSLEHGGTQYF. The DNA of the CDR3 is TGTGCCAGCAGCTTGGAGCATGGAGGGACCCAGTACTTC.

This clonotype was counted only a few times. This rearrangement joins TRBV29-1 to TRBJ2-3, with 8 bases that match TRBD2. The CDR3 length is 13 residues. Trimming took 4 bases from V and 6 from J; bases not matched to a gene: 6. Germline CDR1 and CDR2: SQVTM and ANQGSEA. CDR3: CSVVISGMDTQYF. The CDR3 DNA follows: TGCAGCGTTGTCATTAGCGGGATGGATACGCAGTATTTT.

In this sample, this clonotype turned up a few times. The V and J genes are TRBV24-1 and TRBJ1-1; D unclear. Per the germline V gene, CDR1 is KGHDR and CDR2 is SFDVKD. Trimming removed 4 bases at V and 1 base at J, with 9 bases between. This CDR3 contains 14 residues. CDR3 in amino acids: CATSDSLPNTEAFF. DNA of the CDR3: TGTGCCACCAGTGACAGCCTCCCGAACACTGAAGCTTTCTTT.

The chain employs TRBV25-1 and TRBJ2-7; TRBD1 or TRBD2 may be the D gene (6 bases each). The V end lost 6 bases, the J end lost 2 bases, and 14 bases lay between the germline ends. The length of the CDR3 is 14 residues. The germline V gene has CDR1 MGHDK and CDR2 SYGVNS. CDR3 sequence (DNA): TGTGCCAGCAGGGCGGGACATGGGACCTACGAGCAGTACTTC. This gives the protein CASRAGHGTYEQYF.

The J gene is TRBJ1-2, the V gene TRBV29-1; possibly TRBD1 for D (6 bases). V lost 7 bases and J lost 8, with 17 bases in between. CDR1 and CDR2 from the germline V gene are SQVTM and ANQGSEA. CDR3 length equals 12 residues. CDR3 in amino acids: CSADGGAGGYTF. CDR3 nucleotides: TGCAGCGCTGATGGGGGGGCCGGAGGCTACACCTTC. Together with reference TRBV29-1 and TRBJ1-2, the CDR3 gives the full variable domain: SAVISQKPSRDICQRGTSLTIQCQVDSQVTMMFWYRQQPGQSLTLIATANQGSEATYESGFVIDKFPISRPNLTFSTLTVSNMSPEDSSIYLCSADGGAGGYTFGSGTRLTVV.

This clonotype was detected a few times. The chain couples TRBV4-1 to TRBJ2-1; the match to TRBD1 covers 10 bases. Trimming at V came to 8 bases and at J to 5 bases, leaving 9 bases not matched to a gene. Germline V lookup: CDR1 MGHRA, CDR2 YSYEKL. There are 15 residues in the CDR3. In nucleotides, the CDR3 is TGCGCCAGCGAGTCGGGACAGGGGAGCCACAATGAGCAGTTCTTC. It encodes CASESGQGSHNEQFF.

V usage is TRBV2 and J usage is TRBJ2-1; D unclear. Germline CDR1 is SNHLY and CDR2 is FYNNEI. The CDR3 has 12 amino acids. V shed 5 bases and J shed 6 bases, with 8 bases lying between them. The CDR3: CASSPSFNEQFF. CDR3 DNA sequence: TGTGCCAGCAGTCCTAGTTTCAATGAGCAGTTCTTC.

This clonotype was recorded a few times. The chain has TRBV24-1 and TRBJ2-1; 7 bases match TRBD1. The germline V gene has CDR1 KGHDR and CDR2 SFDVKD. V gave up 4 bases and J gave up 12 bases; unmatched junction bases: 17. The CDR3 has 16 residues. The CDR3 region has the DNA TGTGCCACCAGTGACCAGGAAAGAGGAACAGGGGTAAGGCAGTTCTTC. Translating it yields CATSDQERGTGVRQFF.

V is TRBV29-1 and J is TRBJ1-2; 7 bases align to TRBD1. The CDR3 has 15 amino acids. Germline V gene sequence: CDR1 SQVTM, CDR2 ANQGSEA. V lost 7 bases and J lost 7; bases outside the gene matches: 18. This chain's CDR3 is CSAEDVTGDLFGYTF. The CDR3, as DNA: TGCAGCGCCGAAGACGTTACAGGGGATCTCTTTGGCTACACCTTC.

The chain employs TRBV12-3 or TRBV12-4 and TRBJ1-1; 9 nucleotides align to TRBD1. CDR3 size: 15 residues. V shed 5 bases and J 4 bases; nucleotides not matched to a gene: 8. CDR3 nucleotides: TGTGCCAGCAGTCGGCTACAGGGGGCGGGCACTGAAGCTTTCTTT. It yields the protein CASSRLQGAGTEAFF.

The rearrangement joins TRBV9 to TRBJ1-2; 8 nucleotides match TRBD1. This CDR3 is 12 amino acids long. Trimming removed 3 bases from V and 8 bases from J; junction bases left unmatched: 3. The germline V gene has CDR1 SGDLS and CDR2 YYNGEE. The CDR3 here is CASSGDRGGYTF. The CDR3 bases are TGTGCCAGCAGCGGAGACAGGGGAGGCTACACCTTC.

The chain has TRBV2 and TRBJ2-1; D may correspond to TRBD1 or TRBD2 (5 bases each). The germline CDR1 and CDR2 sequences are SNHLY and FYNNEI. This CDR3 is 14 amino acids long. Trimming shortened V by 8 bases and J by 4 bases, and 15 bases separated the two germline ends. The DNA for the CDR3 is TGTGCCAGCCTTAGAGGGAAGGGGTACAATGAGCAGTTCTTC. It encodes CASLRGKGYNEQFF.

This sequence joins TRBV29-1 and TRBJ2-2, with a possible D match to TRBD2 (6 bases). The germline V gene has CDR1 SQVTM and CDR2 ANQGSEA. This CDR3 region has 14 residues. With 3 bases removed from V and 5 bases from J, the gap between germline ends came to 13 bases. CDR3 DNA: TGCAGCGTTGATGGCTACGGAGGGACCGGGGAGCTGTTTTTT. Protein product: CSVDGYGGTGELFF.

This clonotype showed up many times. The chain is built from TRBV5-1 and TRBJ2-7; 7 bases fit TRBD1. Trimming took 0 bases from V and 3 from J; bases not matched to a gene: 3. The CDR3 loop spans 14 amino acids. The germline V gene has CDR1 SGHRS and CDR2 YFSETQ. The CDR3 spells CASSLGQGNYEQYF. DNA for the CDR3: TGCGCCAGCAGCTTGGGACAGGGAAACTACGAGCAGTACTTC.

This chain connects TRBV7-8 to TRBJ2-3; a possible D gene is TRBD2 (10 bases). Germline lookup yields CDR1 SGHVS and CDR2 FQNEAQ. The V gene lost 10 bases and the J gene lost 3 bases, with 29 bases spanning the gap. This CDR3 region has 18 residues. CDR3 coding DNA: TGTGCCACCGCACCACAGGGGGCTAGCGGGAGAGGGACAGATACGCAGTATTTT. Its protein is CATAPQGASGRGTDTQYF.

There are many counts of this clonotype. The chain combines TRBV4-1 with TRBJ2-3, with TRBD2 identical over 8 bases. This CDR3 has 16 amino acids. Germline CDR1 and CDR2: MGHRA and YSYEKL. V trimming: 5 bases; J trimming: 3 bases; junction bases outside the gene matches: 10. The CDR3 sequence: CASSNREGSGTDTQYF. The CDR3 DNA is TGCGCCAGCAGCAACCGGGAGGGCAGTGGAACAGATACGCAGTATTTT.

With respect to this clonotype: An end of the junction differs from the germline gene, which may be a read error. The V gene is TRBV7-8, the J gene TRBJ2-7; TRBD1 aligns across 9 bases. The CDR3 runs to 16 residues. Looked up from germline, CDR1 is SGHVS and CDR2 is FQNEAQ. CDR3 region: CASSLARGTGSFEQYF. In nucleotides, the CDR3 is TGTGCCAGCAGCTTAGCGCGGGGGACAGGGTCCTTCGAGCAGTACTTC.

This clonotype was seen a few times. This chain joins TRBV20-1 and TRBJ2-7, with 8 bases aligning to TRBD1. Germline CDR1 DFQATT, CDR2 SNEGSKA (reference sequence). Trimming at V came to 0 bases and at J to 3 bases, leaving 7 bases not matched to a gene. This CDR3 spans 15 amino acids. In DNA, the CDR3 is TGCAGTGCTAGAGAGCGGAGGACAGGGCACTACGAGCAGTACTTC. Translation gives CSARERRTGHYEQYF.

The rearrangement uses TRBV5-1 and TRBJ2-5, with 7 bases aligning to TRBD1. J lost 4 bases, V lost 5 bases, and 8 bases had no gene match. The CDR3 covers 14 residues. Germline V gene lookup returns CDR1 SGHRS and CDR2 YFSETQ. The CDR3 protein is CASSFDRVGETQYF. Here the CDR3 DNA reads TGCGCCAGCAGTTTCGACAGGGTGGGAGAGACCCAGTACTTC.

A remark on this clonotype: Given a much more abundant clone one base away, this may be a read error. This sequence joins TRBV7-2 and TRBJ2-7; D unclear. Trimming took off 2 bases at V and 5 bases at J, with 4 bases between the two ends. The CDR3 runs 11 residues. Per the germline V gene, CDR1 is SGHTA and CDR2 is FQGNSA. In DNA, the CDR3 is TGTGCCAGCAGCTTATGGGACGAGCAGTACTTC. As protein: CASSLWDEQYF. Supplemented by reference TRBV7-2 and TRBJ2-7, the full variable domain reads GAGVSQSPSNKVTEKGKDVELRCDPISGHTALYWYRQSLGQGLEFLIYFQGNSAPDKSGLPSDRFSAERTGGSVSTLTIQRTQQEDSAVYLCASSLWDEQYFGPGTRLTVT.

This clonotype was counted between two and nine times. The gene calls are TRBV5-1 and TRBJ1-1; D possibly corresponds to TRBD1 (5 bases). V was clipped by 5 bases and J by 1 base, with 12 bases between them. The V gene's germline CDR1 is SGHRS and CDR2 YFSETQ. The CDR3 runs to 14 residues. In DNA, the CDR3 is TGCGCCAGCAGTGTCCGGGGACCGAACACTGAAGCTTTCTTT. Protein sequence: CASSVRGPNTEAFF.

The chain uses TRBV7-6 and TRBJ2-7; a weak D match, TRBD2 (7 bases). The V and J ends lost 3 bases and 5 bases respectively, with 23 bases between them. The CDR3 is 17 residues long. In germline, CDR1 is SGHVS, CDR2 FNYEAQ. CDR3 loop: CASSFGIRRGPFDEQYF. The CDR3 DNA reads TGTGCCAGCAGCTTTGGGATAAGGCGGGGGCCCTTTGACGAGCAGTACTTC.

This clonotype occurred many times. The V call is TRBV29-1, the J call TRBJ2-1, with 7 bases that match TRBD2. The CDR3 consists of 14 residues. V lost 4 bases to trimming and J lost 8 bases; unmatched junction nucleotides: 11. The germline V gene has CDR1 SQVTM and CDR2 ANQGSEA. This chain's CDR3 is CSVVLRERWDEQFF. Here the CDR3 DNA reads TGCAGCGTTGTCCTGCGGGAGAGGTGGGATGAGCAGTTCTTC.

A few counts support this clonotype. J is TRBJ2-5 and V is TRBV2, with TRBD1 matching over 10 bases. This CDR3 comprises 19 residues. V dropped 2 bases and J dropped 2; count of bases not matched to a gene: 14. Germline-derived CDR1 and CDR2 are SNHLY and FYNNEI. CDR3 sequence: CASSEFLGQGPAGQETQYF. The CDR3 DNA is TGTGCCAGCAGTGAATTTTTGGGACAGGGGCCGGCTGGTCAAGAGACCCAGTACTTC.